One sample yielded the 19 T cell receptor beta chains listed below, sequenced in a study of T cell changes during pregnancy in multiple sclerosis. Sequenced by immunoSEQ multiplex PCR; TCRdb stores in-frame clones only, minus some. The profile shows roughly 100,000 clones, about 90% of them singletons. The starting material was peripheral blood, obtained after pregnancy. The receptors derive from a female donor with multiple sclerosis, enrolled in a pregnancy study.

The CDR3 nucleotides are TGTGCCAGCTCAGGGGGATACGAGCAGTACTTC. Protein product: CASSGGYEQYF. The rearrangement joins TRBV6-6 to TRBJ2-7, with 7 bases aligning to TRBD1. The CDR3 spans 11 residues. Looked up from germline, CDR1 is MNHNY and CDR2 is SVGAGI (reference sequence). The J segment lost 4 bases and the V segment lost 8 bases, leaving 2 bases of the junction unmatched.

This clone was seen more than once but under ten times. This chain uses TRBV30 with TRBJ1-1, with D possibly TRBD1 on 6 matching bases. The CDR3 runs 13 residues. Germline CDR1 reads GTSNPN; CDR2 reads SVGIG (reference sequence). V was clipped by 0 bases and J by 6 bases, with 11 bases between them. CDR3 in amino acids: CAWSVGGGAEAFF. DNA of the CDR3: TGTGCCTGGAGTGTAGGGGGGGGTGCTGAAGCTTTCTTT.

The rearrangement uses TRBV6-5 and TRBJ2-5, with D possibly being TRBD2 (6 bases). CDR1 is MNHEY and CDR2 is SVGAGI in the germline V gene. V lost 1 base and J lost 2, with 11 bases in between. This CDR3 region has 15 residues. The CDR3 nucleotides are TGTGCCAGCAGTTACTGGACGGGACTTCAAGAGACCCAGTACTTC. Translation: CASSYWTGLQETQYF.

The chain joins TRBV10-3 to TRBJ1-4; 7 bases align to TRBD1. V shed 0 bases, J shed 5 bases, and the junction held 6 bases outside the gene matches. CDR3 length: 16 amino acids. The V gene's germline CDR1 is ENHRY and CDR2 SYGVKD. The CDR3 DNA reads TGTGCCATCAGTGAGTCGGAGGGGGCCTTAAATGAAAAACTGTTTTTT. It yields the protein CAISESEGALNEKLFF.

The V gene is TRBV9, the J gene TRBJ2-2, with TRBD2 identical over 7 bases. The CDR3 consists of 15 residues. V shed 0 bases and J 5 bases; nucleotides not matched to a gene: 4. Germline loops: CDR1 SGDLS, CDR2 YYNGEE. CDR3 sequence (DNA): TGTGCCAGCAGCGTAGGTGGCGGGAGTACCGGGGAGCTGTTTTTT. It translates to CASSVGGGSTGELFF.

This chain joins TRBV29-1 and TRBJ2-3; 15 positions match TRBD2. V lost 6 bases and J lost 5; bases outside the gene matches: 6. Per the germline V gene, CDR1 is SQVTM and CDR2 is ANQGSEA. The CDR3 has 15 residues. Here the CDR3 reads CSVGTSGRSVDTQYF. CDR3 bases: TGCAGCGTGGGGACTAGCGGGAGGAGTGTAGATACGCAGTATTTT.

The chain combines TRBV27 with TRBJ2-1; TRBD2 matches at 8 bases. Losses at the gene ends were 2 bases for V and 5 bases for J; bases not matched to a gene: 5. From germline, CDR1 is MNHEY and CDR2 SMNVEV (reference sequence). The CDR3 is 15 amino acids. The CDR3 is CASSLPSGSHNEQFF. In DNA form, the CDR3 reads TGTGCCAGCAGTTTACCAAGCGGGAGCCACAATGAGCAGTTCTTC.

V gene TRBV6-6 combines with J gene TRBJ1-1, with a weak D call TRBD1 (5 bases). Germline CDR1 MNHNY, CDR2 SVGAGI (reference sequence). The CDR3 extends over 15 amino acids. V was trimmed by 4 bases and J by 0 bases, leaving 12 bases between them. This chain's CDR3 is CASSSREPMNTEAFF. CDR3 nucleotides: TGTGCCAGCAGTTCCAGGGAACCTATGAACACTGAAGCTTTCTTT.

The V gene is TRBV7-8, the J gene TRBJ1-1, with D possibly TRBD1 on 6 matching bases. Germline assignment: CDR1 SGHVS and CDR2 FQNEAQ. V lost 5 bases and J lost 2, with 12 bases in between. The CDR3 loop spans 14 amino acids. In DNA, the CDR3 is TGTGCCAGCAGCCCAGTCAGGGGAAACACTGAAGCTTTCTTT. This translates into CASSPVRGNTEAFF. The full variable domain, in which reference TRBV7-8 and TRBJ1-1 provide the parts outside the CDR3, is GAGVSQSPRYKVAKRGQDVALRCDPISGHVSLFWYQQALGQGPEFLTYFQNEAQLDKSGLPSDRFFAERPEGSVSTLKIQRTQQEDSAVYLCASSPVRGNTEAFFGQGTRLTVV.

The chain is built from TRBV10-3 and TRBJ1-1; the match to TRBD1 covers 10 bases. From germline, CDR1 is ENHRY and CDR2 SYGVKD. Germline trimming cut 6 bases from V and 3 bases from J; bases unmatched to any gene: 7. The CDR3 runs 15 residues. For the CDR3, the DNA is TGTGCCATCAGCGCCACCGGGACAGGGGACACTGAAGCTTTCTTT. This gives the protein CAISATGTGDTEAFF.

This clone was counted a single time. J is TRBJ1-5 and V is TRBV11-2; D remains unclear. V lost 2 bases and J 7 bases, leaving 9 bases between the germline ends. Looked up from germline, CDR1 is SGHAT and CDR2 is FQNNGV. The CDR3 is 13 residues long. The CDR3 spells CASSLSDLQPQHF. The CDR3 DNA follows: TGTGCCAGCAGCTTAAGCGATCTGCAGCCCCAGCATTTT.

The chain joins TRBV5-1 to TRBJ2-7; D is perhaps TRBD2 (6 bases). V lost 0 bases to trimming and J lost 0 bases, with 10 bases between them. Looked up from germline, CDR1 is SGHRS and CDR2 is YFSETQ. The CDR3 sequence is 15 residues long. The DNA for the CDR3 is TGCGCCAGCAGCTTGGGGTACGGGAGCTCCTACGAGCAGTACTTC. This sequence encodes CASSLGYGSSYEQYF.

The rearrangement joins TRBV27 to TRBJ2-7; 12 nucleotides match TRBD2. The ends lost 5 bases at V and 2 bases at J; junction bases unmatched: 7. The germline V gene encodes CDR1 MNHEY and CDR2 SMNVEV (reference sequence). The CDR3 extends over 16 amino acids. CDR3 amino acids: CASSEGLAGFPYEQYF. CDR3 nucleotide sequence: TGTGCCAGCAGTGAAGGACTAGCGGGATTTCCCTACGAGCAGTACTTC.

CDR3 in DNA: TGCGCCAGCAGCTTGTCGGTAACGGGCGAGCAGTACTTC. It codes for CASSLSVTGEQYF. The rearrangement uses TRBV5-1 and TRBJ2-7; no definite D call. The CDR3 is 13 amino acids. The germline V gene has CDR1 SGHRS and CDR2 YFSETQ. Trimming shortened V by 1 base and J by 6 bases, and 11 bases separated the two germline ends. Using reference TRBV5-1 and TRBJ2-7 for the parts outside the CDR3, the full variable domain is KAGVTQTPRYLIKTRGQQVTLSCSPISGHRSVSWYQQTPGQGLQFLFEYFSETQRNKGNFPGRFSGRQFSNSRSEMNVSTLELGDSALYLCASSLSVTGEQYFGPGTRLTVT.

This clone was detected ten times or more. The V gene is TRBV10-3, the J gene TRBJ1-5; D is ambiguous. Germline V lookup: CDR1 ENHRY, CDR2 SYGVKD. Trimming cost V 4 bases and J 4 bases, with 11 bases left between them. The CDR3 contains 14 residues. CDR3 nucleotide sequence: TGTGCCATCAGTGGGCAAGGAGGGAATCAGCCCCAGCATTTT. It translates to CAISGQGGNQPQHF.

CDR3: CATEGLGYTF. The DNA for the CDR3 is TGTGCCACCGAAGGACTGGGCTACACCTTC. This sequence joins TRBV28 and TRBJ1-2; D is unresolved. Trimming took off 10 bases at V and 8 bases at J, with 11 bases between the two ends. The CDR3 totals 10 residues. The germline gives CDR1 MDHEN, CDR2 SYDVKM.

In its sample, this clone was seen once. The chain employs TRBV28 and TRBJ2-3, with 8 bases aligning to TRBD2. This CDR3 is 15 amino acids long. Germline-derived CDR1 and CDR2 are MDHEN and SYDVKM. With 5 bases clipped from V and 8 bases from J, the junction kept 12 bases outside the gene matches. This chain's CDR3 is CASSRSAGARGTQYF. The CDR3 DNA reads TGTGCCAGCAGTCGTTCAGCGGGGGCGCGGGGTACGCAGTATTTT.

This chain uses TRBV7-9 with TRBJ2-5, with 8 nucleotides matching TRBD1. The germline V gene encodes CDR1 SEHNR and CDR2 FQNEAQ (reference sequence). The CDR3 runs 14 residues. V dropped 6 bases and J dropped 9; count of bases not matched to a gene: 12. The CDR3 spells CASSSRTGWEAQYF. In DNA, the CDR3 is TGTGCCAGCAGTTCCAGGACAGGGTGGGAGGCCCAGTACTTC.

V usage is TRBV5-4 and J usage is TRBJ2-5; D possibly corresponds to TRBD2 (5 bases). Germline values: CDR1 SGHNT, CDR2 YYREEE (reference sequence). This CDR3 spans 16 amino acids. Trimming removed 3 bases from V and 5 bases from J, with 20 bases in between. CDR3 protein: CASSSSRADQRETQYF. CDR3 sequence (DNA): TGTGCCAGCAGCTCCTCCCGGGCCGATCAGCGGGAGACCCAGTACTTC.